These 13 T cell receptor beta chains share one sample of origin, sequenced in a study of response to subunit inactivated influenza vaccine. One entry per CDR3 protein, called by TCRdb with MiXCR from the RT-PCR reads. The profile covers about 650,000 distinct CDR3 sequences, with 14% appearing a single time and less than 9% taken by the ten largest. Sequences were derived from PBMCs from blood, sampled about 14 days before vaccination. The receptor source for this set is a man over 45 who received an inactivated influenza vaccine.

The gene calls are TRBV20-1 and TRBJ2-3; 8 nucleotides match TRBD1. The CDR3 consists of 12 residues. The trim removed 2 bases at V and 8 bases at J, leaving 3 bases unmatched. From germline, CDR1 is DFQATT and CDR2 SNEGSKA (reference sequence). The DNA for the CDR3 is TGCAGTGCTAGAACAGGGGGAGGTACGCAGTATTTT. This gives the protein CSARTGGGTQYF.

This clonotype was seen a handful of times. This chain links TRBV29-1 with TRBJ1-5; D is unclear. This CDR3 has 11 amino acids. Germline-derived CDR1 and CDR2 are SQVTM and ANQGSEA. The CDR3: CRLDGLQPQHF. The CDR3, as DNA: TGCCGCCTCGACGGGTTACAGCCCCAGCATTTT.

The V and J genes are TRBV14 and TRBJ2-1, with D unresolved. V was pared by 4 bases and J by 0 bases, with 13 bases between. CDR1 SGHDN and CDR2 FVKESK come from the germline V gene. The CDR3 runs 16 residues. The CDR3 DNA is TGTGCCAGCAGCCTCGAGAGTAGGAGCTCCTACAATGAGCAGTTCTTC. Translated: CASSLESRSSYNEQFF. Filled out from reference TRBV14 and TRBJ2-1, the complete variable domain reads EAGVTQFPSHSVIEKGQTVTLRCDPISGHDNLYWYRRVMGKEIKFLLHFVKESKQDESGMPNNRFLAERTGGTYSTLKVQPAELEDSGVYFCASSLESRSSYNEQFFGPGTRLTVL.

This clonotype was seen more than once but under ten times. The chain is built from TRBV2 and TRBJ2-7, with TRBD2 as a possible D gene (6 bases). The CDR3 spans 15 residues. Trimming stripped 6 bases from V and 2 bases from J, with 17 bases between. Per the germline V gene, CDR1 is SNHLY and CDR2 is FYNNEI. The DNA for the CDR3 is TGTGCCAGCAGGATCGATGGCGGGGCCGCCTACGAGCAGTACTTC. Its protein is CASRIDGGAAYEQYF.

This clonotype came up a few times. The gene calls are TRBV11-2 and TRBJ2-1; D may be TRBD1 (6 bases). The CDR3 totals 13 residues. Trimming took 5 bases from V and 7 from J, leaving 12 bases between them. CDR1 is SGHAT, CDR2 FQNNGV, per germline. CDR3 sequence: CASSNLTGNEQFF. CDR3 nucleotides: TGTGCCAGCAGCAACCTTACAGGGAATGAGCAGTTCTTC.

In its sample, this clonotype was seen a few times. The V gene is TRBV6-1, the J gene TRBJ2-7; no clear D. The CDR3 extends over 15 amino acids. CDR1 is MNHNS and CDR2 is SASEGT in the germline V gene. Trimming took off 4 bases at V and 3 bases at J, with 16 bases between the two ends. CDR3 coding DNA: TGTGCCAGCAGTGCGGCCCCGCGTGCATACTACGAGCAGTACTTC. Its protein product is CASSAAPRAYYEQYF.

The V call is TRBV10-3, the J call TRBJ2-7, with D maybe TRBD1 (5 bases). Trimming left V 6 bases short and J 4 bases short, with 10 bases between. The CDR3 sequence is 12 residues long. The germline gives CDR1 ENHRY, CDR2 SYGVKD. Here the CDR3 DNA reads TGTGCCATCAGAGGGGAAAGATACGAGCAGTACTTC. Protein: CAIRGERYEQYF.

On this clonotype itself: Its ends do not fully match the called genes, so a read error is possible. This rearrangement joins TRBV20-1 to TRBJ2-1; 12 bases map to TRBD1. The CDR3 loop spans 15 amino acids. Per germline, CDR1 DFQATT and CDR2 SNEGSKA (reference sequence). CDR3 in amino acids: CSASLPGTGGNVQFF. The CDR3 DNA sequence: TGCAGTGCTAGCCTCCCCGGGACAGGGGGCAATGTGCAGTTCTTC.

A few counts support this clonotype. For the CDR3, the DNA is TGTGCCAGCAGGCCCGTTCTGACAGGGGATGGAAACACCATATATTTT. It specifies CASRPVLTGDGNTIYF. The chain employs TRBV12-3 or TRBV12-4 and TRBJ1-3, with 8 nucleotides matching TRBD1. V gave up 6 bases and J gave up 3 bases; unmatched junction bases: 10. This CDR3 has 16 amino acids.

The V gene is TRBV7-2, the J gene TRBJ1-4, with 8 bases lining up with TRBD1. Germline V gene lookup returns CDR1 SGHTA and CDR2 FQGNSA. With 5 bases clipped from V and 3 bases from J, the junction kept 8 bases outside the gene matches. The CDR3 covers 16 residues. CDR3 in amino acids: CASSTGQESSNEKLFF. The CDR3 DNA reads as TGTGCCAGCAGCACGGGACAGGAGAGTTCTAATGAAAAACTGTTTTTT.

The J gene is TRBJ2-3, the V gene TRBV11-1, with D possibly being TRBD2 (6 bases). Germline values: CDR1 SGHAT, CDR2 FQDESV (reference sequence). The germline V and J ends were trimmed by 5 bases and 4 bases, with 16 bases remaining between them. The length of the CDR3 is 15 residues. CDR3 residues: CASSLHSGRADTQYF. Here the CDR3 DNA reads TGTGCCAGCAGCCTACATAGCGGTCGGGCAGATACGCAGTATTTT. The full variable domain, completed using reference TRBV11-1 and TRBJ2-3, is EAEVAQSPRYKITEKSQAVAFWCDPISGHATLYWYRQILGQGPELLVQFQDESVVDDSQLPKDRFSAERLKGVDSTLKIQPAELGDSAMYLCASSLHSGRADTQYFGPGTRLTVL.

The chain links TRBV3-1 to TRBJ2-1; TRBD2 aligns across 15 bases. Germline V CDR1 and CDR2: LGHDT, YNNKEL (reference sequence). The V and J ends lost 4 bases and 9 bases, in that order; junction bases with no gene match: 7. The CDR3 has 16 residues. In DNA form, the CDR3 reads TGTGCCAGCAGCCCCCTTGGACTAGCGGGAGGGCGTGAGCAGTTCTTC. Protein product: CASSPLGLAGGREQFF.

The chain employs TRBV13 and TRBJ2-1; D remains ambiguous. The length of the CDR3 is 13 residues. The germline V gene has CDR1 PRHDT and CDR2 FYEKMQ (reference sequence). V lost 5 bases to trimming and J lost 9 bases, with 14 bases between them. The chain's CDR3 is CASSARGLSEQFF. CDR3 DNA sequence: TGTGCCAGCAGCGCCCGTGGTCTGAGTGAGCAGTTCTTC.